This T cell receptor beta chain was documented in a study of PD-1 blockade in classical Hodgkin lymphoma. Study summary: On a schedule of every 2 weeks, patients received nivolumab 3 mg/kg intravenously.

The time point was: cycle 4 day 1 (C4D1), after 6 weeks of nivolumab. Every patient had relapsed following autologous stem cell transplantation, and cohorts differed in brentuximab vedotin exposure. The table came from immunoSEQ multiplex PCR; TCRdb's copy has only in-frame clones and leaves some out. Here the sample spans about 17,000 clones, roughly four fifths being singletons. V was pared by 4 bases and J by 8 bases, with 6 bases of the junction left unmatched. Germline V gene data show CDR1 as SGHRS and CDR2 as YFSETQ. The CDR3 sequence is 14 residues long. As regards this clone: Its antigen is undetermined.

The study's findings and limits: The study found that TCR diversity rose significantly by C4D1 in CD4+ but not CD8+ cells. Complete responders showed a baseline diversity that resembled the diversity of newly diagnosed patients.

The chain is built from TRBV5-1 and TRBJ1-4; 9 bases map to TRBD1. The clonotype originates from a human donor with classical Hodgkin lymphoma. The specimen was peripheral blood mononuclear cells (PBMCs), collected before the fourth cycle of nivolumab. The CDR3 DNA follows: TGCGCCAGCAGCAAGGACAGGGGTAGGGAAAAACTGTTTTTT. It translates to CASSKDRGREKLFF.